A single sample is the source of the 5 T cell receptor beta chains below, sequenced in a study of T cells in Graves' hyperthyroidism and ophthalmopathy. TCR beta CDR3 sequences were amplified from RNA transcripts. During a first-round RT-PCR of the TCR CDR3, the HTBI primer set was used. One entry per CDR3 protein, called by TCRdb with MiXCR from the multiplex PCR reads. The sample includes about 210,000 distinct CDR3 sequences, 15% to 20% seen only once; the top ten take under 65%. The specimen was blood. The receptors shown here come from a middle-aged man with Graves' hyperthyroidism.

This clonotype came up a few times. V and J are TRBV4-1 and TRBJ1-4, with a weak D call TRBD1 (6 bases). The V gene's germline CDR1 is MGHRA and CDR2 YSYEKL. V gave up 2 bases and J gave up 5 bases, with 12 bases separating them. CDR3 length: 15 amino acids. The CDR3 loop is CASSQKPGTNEKLFF. DNA for the CDR3: TGCGCCAGCAGCCAAAAGCCCGGGACAAATGAAAAACTGTTTTTT.

In this sample, this clonotype turned up many times. V is TRBV6-5 and J is TRBJ1-1; maybe TRBD1 (5 bases). Germline CDR1 reads MNHEY; CDR2 reads SVGAGI. The CDR3 is made up of 16 amino acids. Trimming removed 2 bases at V and 4 bases at J, with 17 bases between. CDR3 loop: CASSYVKGDGSTEAFF. The CDR3 DNA reads as TGTGCCAGCAGTTACGTGAAAGGGGATGGATCCACTGAAGCTTTCTTT.

This clonotype showed up many times. The chain employs TRBV30 and TRBJ2-5; D is undetermined. The CDR3 extends over 13 amino acids. V was trimmed by 1 base and J by 7 bases, leaving 13 bases between them. Germline loops: CDR1 GTSNPN, CDR2 SVGIG (reference sequence). The CDR3 nucleotides are TGTGCCTGGAGTGGCAACTCCCGAGGGACCCAGTACTTC. Translating it yields CAWSGNSRGTQYF.

The J gene is TRBJ2-2, the V gene TRBV6-2 or TRBV6-3; 11 bases are shared with TRBD1. The CDR3 runs to 15 residues. Germline values: CDR1 MNHEY, CDR2 SVGEGT. Unmatched junction bases numbered 3, after V lost 4 bases and J lost 5 bases. This chain's CDR3 is CASSSGTGGTGELFF. In nucleotides, the CDR3 is TGTGCCAGCAGTTCCGGGACAGGGGGGACCGGGGAGCTGTTTTTT.

This clonotype occurred many times. The rearrangement uses TRBV12-3 or TRBV12-4 and TRBJ2-3; D gene uncertain. V dropped 2 bases and J dropped 6 bases, with 6 bases sitting between them. The CDR3 has 12 residues. The CDR3 coding sequence is TGTGCCAGCAGTTTACTTAGGGATACGCAGTATTTT. Translating gives CASSLLRDTQYF.